This T cell receptor beta chain was profiled in a study of identifying expanded T cells in peripheral blood. The CDR3 sequence is 13 residues long. Germline lookup yields CDR1 KGHSH and CDR2 LQKENI. Trimming shortened V by 6 bases and J by 6 bases, and 14 bases separated the two germline ends. Sequenced by immunoSEQ multiplex PCR; TCRdb stores in-frame clones only, minus some. The repertoire holds around 91,000 clones, with around 88% as singletons. Only one count was recorded for this clone. V and J are TRBV18 and TRBJ1-1; possible D gene TRBD1, 5 bases. The TCR was taken from a person aged 18 to 75 in good health. Sequences were obtained from blood. CDR3 DNA: TGTGCCAGCTCCCTACTTCGAGGGGCTGAAGCTTTCTTT. This encodes CASSLLRGAEAFF.